This note documents a single T cell receptor (beta chain) sequence. Antigen unknown. CDR1 is SGHTA, CDR2 FQGTGA, per germline. V trimming: 5 bases; J trimming: 2 bases; junction bases outside the gene matches: 7. This CDR3 contains 15 residues. This specimen belongs to a study of T cells in Graves' hyperthyroidism and ophthalmopathy. Study-level points and caveats: The blood repertoire included most of the expanded thyroid clonotypes above 0.001.

Orbital computed tomography and thyroid ultrasound, together with serum TRAb and thyroxine and clinical symptoms, were used for diagnoses. The CDR3 regions of TCR beta were amplified from RNA transcripts. In the first-round RT-PCR of the TCR CDR3, the HTBI primer set was used. TCRdb reanalysed the multiplex PCR reads using MiXCR and keeps one entry per CDR3 protein. The data show around 350,000 distinct CDR3 sequences, about 19% seen once. The clonotype was recovered from a woman aged 18-29 years with Graves' hyperthyroidism. J is TRBJ2-7 and V is TRBV7-3; TRBD2 aligns across 9 bases. Sequenced material: blood. As DNA, the CDR3 is TGTGCCAGCAGCGTAGGGGCGGGGGGGCCCTACGAGCAGTACTTC. Protein sequence: CASSVGAGGPYEQYF.